This T cell receptor beta chain was documented in a study of cytomegalovirus exposure and HLA in healthy donors. General study findings and limits: TCR beta sequences reportedly predicted most subjects' HLA-A and HLA-B alleles accurately. Further analysis was carried out later, and it showed several of the most significant clusters appearing linked to common viral pathogens. Cytomegalovirus-associated TCR beta chains were listed, numbering roughly 150.

CDR3 size: 12 residues. In germline, CDR1 is SNHLY, CDR2 FYNNEI. V was trimmed by 7 bases and J by 3 bases, leaving 9 bases between them. It was with 60 Vbeta and 13 Jbeta primers that the PCR ran. Data came from immunoSEQ multiplex PCR; TCRdb stores just in-frame clones and leaves some out. This table holds more than 85,000 clones, about four fifths found once. A note on this clone: Its specificity is not known.

The receptor's source is a man aged 30-40 years in good health and CMV-seronegative. The chain is built from TRBV2 and TRBJ1-1; no reliable D call. Sequencing used PBMCs. CDR3 bases: TGTGCCAGCATCCTAAGCCACACTGAAGCTTTCTTT. Protein sequence: CASILSHTEAFF.